This T cell receptor beta chain was observed in a study of spatial heterogeneity in lung cancer. Across the study: In the raw reads, each unique TCR and UMI combination was present more than ten times on average.

This clonotype was seen a few times. The CDR3 totals 16 residues. With V trimmed by 5 bases and J by 4 bases, 8 bases remained unmatched. CDR1 and CDR2 from the germline V gene are SGHNT and YYREEE (reference sequence). TCRdb redid the calling of the 5' RACE reads with MiXCR, one entry per CDR3 protein. The sample shows fewer than 8,000 distinct CDR3 sequences, roughly 21% of them seen only once. The time point here: sample taken at primary tumor resection. The input material, whole RNA from tumor, nontumor lung or frozen PBMC, was sequenced unsorted. Samples were donated by 72 untreated early-stage non-small cell lung cancer patients.

The chain couples TRBV5-4 to TRBJ2-2; 10 bases line up with TRBD1. The source is a female donor with early-stage non-small cell lung cancer. The source was PBMCs, collected at surgery. The CDR3 loop reads CASRSGTGASTGELFF. The CDR3 DNA is TGTGCCAGCAGGTCCGGGACAGGGGCTTCCACCGGGGAGCTGTTTTTT. Full variable domain (remainder filled in from reference TRBV5-4 and TRBJ2-2): ETGVTQSPTHLIKTRGQQVTLRCSSQSGHNTVSWYQQALGQGPQFIFQYYREEENGRGNFPPRFSGLQFPNYSSELNVNALELDDSALYLCASRSGTGASTGELFFGEGSRLTVL.